The T cell receptor beta chain under discussion was sequenced for a study of blood T cell repertoires in COVID-19. This clone was seen a single time. TCRdb's table, derived via immunoSEQ multiplex PCR, lists solely in-frame clones and lacks some. The table shows fewer than 250,000 clones, with around 80% occurring only once. CDR3 size: 17 residues. Trimming removed 0 bases at V and 5 bases at J, with 18 bases between. Germline values: CDR1 WNHNN, CDR2 SYGVQD (reference sequence). Sequencing was done on a sample of peripheral blood. This sequence originates from a human donor in a cohort sampled during active COVID-19. The chain has TRBV10-1 and TRBJ2-3, with TRBD2 as a possible D gene (5 bases). This CDR3 reads CASSESQRAGDGDTQYF. The DNA of the CDR3 is TGCGCCAGCAGTGAGTCGCAGCGCGCGGGCGACGGAGATACGCAGTATTTT.